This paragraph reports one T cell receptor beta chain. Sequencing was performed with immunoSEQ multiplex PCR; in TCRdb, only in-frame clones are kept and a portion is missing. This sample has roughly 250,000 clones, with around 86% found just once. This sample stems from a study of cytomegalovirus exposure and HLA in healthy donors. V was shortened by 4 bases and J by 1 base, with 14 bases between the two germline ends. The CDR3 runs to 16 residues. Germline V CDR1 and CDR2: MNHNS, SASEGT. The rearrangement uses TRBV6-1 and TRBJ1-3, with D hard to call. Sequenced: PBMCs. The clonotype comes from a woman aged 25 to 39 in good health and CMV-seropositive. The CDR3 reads CASSVLGALSGNTIYF. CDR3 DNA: TGTGCCAGCAGTGTCCTCGGAGCCCTTTCTGGAAACACCATATATTTT.